This is a list of T cell receptor beta chains from one sample in a study of T cell repertoires in cytomegalovirus infection. In TCRdb, the reads were re-called with MiXCR into one record per CDR3 protein. The sample shows around 450,000 distinct CDR3 sequences, roughly 30% of them seen only once. The sequenced sample consisted of PBMCs. These TCRs come from a human donor in good health (CMV status not recorded). Some clones in this sample may be carry-over from other donors' samples. Each CDR3 is given with its conserved first and last residue.

>TRBV27
CASSFLGTGGTEAFF
>TRBV5-1
CASSFFPDKGTEAFF
>TRBV7-9
CASNLGSGNTIYF
>TRBV5-1
CASSKITGDNTEAFF
>TRBV20-1
CSASTGDNQPQHF
>TRBV9
CASSVNDDSPLHF
>TRBV7-2
CASSLFGFSGNTIYF
>TRBV30
CAWSKETGVSYEQYF
>TRBV6-5
CASSYQGANQPQHF
>TRBV19
CASSTGPRTNSPLHF
>TRBV15
CATSRDRITDTQYF
>TRBV6-1
CASRAGQGLSYEQYF
>TRBV7-8
CASSPRRSWGAPRSGANVLTF
>TRBV7-9
CASSFPPWTSGQETQYF
>TRBV6-1
CASSETGGQETQYF
>TRBV3-1
CVSSPRTRPDTQYF
>TRBV6-5
CASSYFVQGASNSYEQYF
>TRBV7-9
CASSFQRSDKETQYF
>TRBV7-2
CASSLGRARTGDGYTF
>TRBV4-1
CASSGASGNTIYF
>TRBV6-5
CASSSSKQEAYGYTF
>TRBV4-1
CASSQLLAGDYEQYF
>TRBV7-2
CARSFLFRDTQYF
>TRBV30
CAWSTGHTDTQYF
>TRBV11-2
CASSPWLGPEVETQYF
>TRBV4-3
CASSPREGTSIDGGEQFF
>TRBV12-3/TRBV12-4
CASRRQGDTGELFF
>TRBV7-2
CASSLVAATNEKLFF
>TRBV12-5
CASGRDLYGYTF
>TRBV7-2
CASSLGGGSFYEQYF
>TRBV7-8
CASSRGFLRQGAHEQYF
>TRBV7-2
CASSPESGAPGKNIQYF
>TRBV10-2
CASRAGTGELNEQFF
>TRBV28
CASTRQGGYEQYF
>TRBV19
CATSRAVQTEAFF
>TRBV20-1
CSARDRRGGYEQYF
>TRBV6-1
CASKVGGNIQYF
>TRBV7-2
CASSLGRSVQETQYF
>TRBV19
CASSIRRKIGTGGQETQYF
>TRBV7-2
CASSGRTGASPEQYF
>TRBV5-6
CASSLGPSGEQFF
>TRBV7-9
CASSLATLDPQYF
>TRBV5-5
CASSTISGATEAFF
>TRBV7-2
CASSSSGTPPTYEQYF
>TRBV7-8
CASSPWTAGDYGYTF
>TRBV20-1
CSAIPGTGVRNQPQHF
>TRBV19
CASSAGTSYNEQFF
>TRBV4-3
CASSQDWGVGANVLTF
>TRBV6-2/TRBV6-3
CASRTGWNSPLHF
>TRBV10-2
CASSEPGRNSNEKLFF
>TRBV19
CASSSARTSTDTQYF